This T cell receptor (beta chain) derives from a study of regulatory T cells in long-lasting Graves disease (dated by TCRdb to the early 2020s). As for the study more broadly: Antithyroid drugs had been taken for less than 3 months by newly diagnosed Graves' disease patients. The study was conducted in China and was registered as a clinical trial. A total of 33 samples underwent TCR sequencing, from some 13 patients with persistent Graves' disease and some 20 patients with newly diagnosed Graves' disease. Patients with persistent Graves' disease were compared with patients with newly diagnosed Graves' disease using TCR sequencing and RNA sequencing of peripheral blood. The study at large found these results: Because the primary lesion, thyroid tissue, could not be accessed, the study looked at peripheral blood alone. The authors acknowledged the small sample size as a limitation that may reduce accuracy. Only the TCR beta chain was sequenced and analyzed. More public clonotypes were shared among persistent patients (roughly 2,700) than among newly diagnosed patients (more than 900). Compared with newly diagnosed patients, patients with persistent Graves' disease had lower TCR Shannon entropy and fewer highly expanded clones, which suggests clonal expansion. Persistent disease showed preferential use of TRBV28, TRBJ1-2 and TRBJ2-5, whereas newly diagnosed disease favored TRBV20-1 and TRBJ2-1.

The library was prepared using multiplex PCR. TCRdb shows the sequencer as Illumina HiSeq 4000. iRepertoire HTBI primers and Arm-PCR amplification of CDR3 regions were used to construct TCR beta libraries. PCR products were gel purified before sequencing. Per the source publication's procedure: A total of roughly 67 TRBV and 14 TRBJ segments were identified across samples and were used for gene usage analysis of CDR3 amino acid clonotypes. COPE and FqMerger were used to merge the filtered high-quality paired reads into contigs. Contigs were aligned with BLAST to IMGT TRBV, TRBD and TRBJ reference genes, and CDR3 was defined per IMGT. Clonotypes above 0.1% frequency were classified as highly expanded clones. Shannon entropy served as the measure of repertoire diversity, while the Gini coefficient captured V-J evenness. Clonotypes shared by more than one individual were considered public. The public reads were reprocessed in TCRdb via fastp at Q25 and MiXCR, keeping in-frame beta chains. For every CDR3 protein sequence, its rows merge into one entry that carries the most common genes and DNA. The V and J calls were not made by the authors but by TCRdb's processing. The sample profile shows 350,000 to 450,000 distinct CDR3 sequences; 15% of them were found once. 16% of the sample belongs to the ten largest clones.

This clonotype appeared many times. Its recognized antigen is unknown. Qualities for individual bases were not recorded, and no much larger clone is one base off. The sample's time point label is to be understood as: newly diagnosed GD, antithyroid drugs for less than 3 months. For both TCR sequencing and RNA sequencing, RNA was extracted from PBMCs using TRIzol. The diagnosis of Graves' disease was made according to American Thyroid Association guidelines. Patients were recruited from an endocrinology department in Xi'an, China. Each patient gave approximately 10 milliliters of peripheral blood, collected in an EDTA anticoagulant tube. PBMCs were isolated by Ficoll Paque Plus density gradient separation without further T cell sorting. An Agilent 2100 Bioanalyzer and agarose gel were used to check RNA quality, and a NanoDrop 2000 was used to measure RNA concentration. V loses 2 bases of germline sequence and J loses 6 bases, and the interval between the two ends is 14 bases. Per the germline V gene, SNHLY is the CDR1 and FYNNEI is the CDR2. The CDR3, cysteine through phenylalanine, is 14 amino acids long. CDR3 DNA only is kept here, 42 bases in frame from base 1.

In addition, the sample was reused for a study of T cells in Graves' hyperthyroidism and ophthalmopathy. Drawing on the second study: Stable Graves' hyperthyroidism was defined as no progression to ophthalmopathy during 18 months of follow-up. The hyperthyroidism patients were between 18 and 65 years old and newly diagnosed, with a disease duration of less than 2 months. Patients with uncontrolled infections, other autoimmune diseases, pregnancy or lactation were excluded. Diagnoses were established on the basis of clinical symptoms, serum thyroxine and TRAb, thyroid ultrasound, and orbital computed tomography. The first round of RT-PCR for the TCR CDR3 was performed with the HTBI primer set and the Qiagen OneStep RT-PCR kit. Blood samples also contained most of the expanded thyroid clonotypes (frequency above 0.001), which suggests that blood repertoires may reflect thyroid immune responses. Ophthalmopathy was separated from stable hyperthyroidism by a 13 V-J signature model, with around 90% sensitivity and approximately 81% specificity obtained in cross-validation and 80%/75% obtained in testing. In validation, the model predicted progression to ophthalmopathy a median of about 6 months before onset, with roughly 68% sensitivity and more than 72% specificity. TCR V-J signatures able to tell the groups apart were searched for in a discovery cohort of approximately 95 patients, of whom about 40 had Graves' ophthalmopathy and some 60 had stable Graves' hyperthyroidism. An independent validation cohort of under 20 hyperthyroidism patients and over 15 patients who later progressed to ophthalmopathy tested prospective prediction of ophthalmopathy. The approximately 98 discovery patients were randomly divided into training and test sets at a 7:3 ratio. In about six Graves' hyperthyroidism patients, the study also compared T-cell repertoires from thyroid tissue with T-cell repertoires from blood. Following sampling, methimazole starting at 30 mg daily was given to hyperthyroidism patients, and high-dose intravenous methylprednisolone was given to ophthalmopathy patients. Libraries were constructed in a second round of multiplex PCR, after which size selection and purification were carried out. Libraries were sequenced paired-end with 100 bp reads on an Illumina HiSeq2000. SOAPnuke was used to process the raw data, with reads discarded if the reads contained adapters or uncalled bases, had a mean Phred below 15, or lacked an exact constant-primer or identifier match. COPE v1.2.5 was used to merge the high-quality paired reads, and each unique nucleotide sequence was defined as a clonotype. MiTCR v1.1 was used to align the clonotypes against IMGT TRBV, TRBD and TRBJ reference segments. The analysis was restricted to V-J combinations with a frequency above 0.0001, which together covered just over 98% of the repertoires. The TCS score was defined as the ratio of F50 (clonal expansion) to E x V (chaos), calculated using BLOSUM62-based TCRdist between CDR3 peptides within each V-J. Welch's t-statistics and random forest reduced roughly 500 V-J features to 10 to 15, which were used in a naive Bayes classifier (R e1071). No statistical method was used to fix the sample size in advance, and group allocation was not hidden from the investigators. According to the paper, TCR Vbeta CDR3 sequencing was carried out on around 140 peripheral blood samples, which came from some 41 ophthalmopathy, 80 or so hyperthyroidism and about 17 progressor patients.

The chain joins TRBV2 to TRBJ2-7; D gene: possibly TRBD2, on 6 matching bases. The sample here was peripheral blood mononuclear cells (PBMCs), taken at new diagnosis, from a patient treated with antithyroid drugs. This receptor was taken from a woman between 25 and 40 years old with Graves disease. Donor details come from another sample of the same person, matched by shared clones. The DNA is as follows: TGTGCCAGCAGTGAAAGTTGGGGAGGACTCGAGCAGTACTTC. It is translated as CASSESWGGLEQYF. Supplemented by the reference TRBV2 and TRBJ2-7 proteins around the CDR3, the complete variable domain is EPEVTQTPSHQVTQMGQEVILRCVPISNHLYFYWYRQILGQKVEFLVSFYNNEISEKSEIFDDQFSVERPDGSNFTLKIRSTKLEDSAMYFCASSESWGGLEQYFGPGTRLTVT.